The sequence of this T cell receptor beta chain was determined in a study of PD-1 blockade in mismatch repair-deficient tumors. About the study: Patients had more than ten mismatch repair-deficient cancer types, all previously treated and progressing.

Generated by immunoSEQ multiplex PCR, the TCRdb table keeps only in-frame clones and is missing some. In the table there are about 68,000 clones, around 73% of which are singletons. Turning to this clone: The antigen is undetermined.

Germline values: CDR1 SNHLY, CDR2 FYNNEI. Trimming removed 0 bases from V and 9 bases from J, with 9 bases in between. This CDR3 has 13 residues. Study-wide findings and caveats: Tumor-resident clones, often undetectable pretreatment in blood, expanded then contracted after pembrolizumab.

All patients were mismatch repair deficient, assessed by either PCR or immunohistochemistry. A few pembrolizumab responders had their TCRs sequenced. The clonotype was recovered from an adult with mismatch repair-deficient cancer. The V gene is TRBV2, the J gene TRBJ2-1; D ambiguous. The source was peripheral blood, collected 2 weeks after starting pembrolizumab. In nucleotides, the CDR3 is TGTGCCAGCAGTGAAGCGGTAACGGGTGAGCAGTTCTTC. Translated, it gives CASSEAVTGEQFF.